The present T cell receptor beta chain was sequenced within a study of T cells in Graves' hyperthyroidism and ophthalmopathy. Whole-study findings and limits: Before onset, by a median of 6.5 months, the model predicted ophthalmopathy.

This clonotype was seen only a few times. The antigen is not known. Authors of the study amplified TCR beta CDR3 regions from RNA transcripts. Primed by the HTBI set, a first-round RT-PCR was run on the TCR CDR3. One entry per CDR3 protein, called by TCRdb with MiXCR from the multiplex PCR reads. The top ten clones hold around two thirds of a sample with roughly 280,000 distinct CDR3 sequences, approximately 21% of them seen once. The CDR3 is made up of 19 amino acids. The trim removed 2 bases at V and 4 bases at J, leaving 13 bases unmatched. Germline V gene data show CDR1 as LGHDT and CDR2 as YNNKEL (reference sequence). The study excluded patients with uncontrolled infection, other autoimmune disease, pregnancy or lactation.

This chain uses TRBV3-1 with TRBJ2-6; TRBD2 aligns across 8 bases. This clonotype was obtained from a man aged 25-40 years with Graves' ophthalmopathy. Material: blood. This CDR3 reads CASSQYGVSGARGANVLTF. As DNA, the CDR3 is TGTGCCAGCAGCCAATACGGGGTTAGCGGGGCGCGAGGGGCCAACGTCCTGACTTTC.